Here is one T cell receptor beta chain with its context. Its antigen is unidentified. This record belongs to a study of T cell repertoires in cytomegalovirus infection. One entry per CDR3 protein, called by TCRdb with MiXCR from the reads. This table holds 830,000 or so distinct CDR3 sequences, approximately 30% found once. The CDR3 is 19 residues long. V was pared by 5 bases and J by 4 bases, with 26 bases between. Germline lookup yields CDR1 MNHEY and CDR2 SVGEGT. Specimen: cultured CD8+ T cells from PBMCs, collected from culture after CMV antigen stimulation. This sequence originates from a human donor in good health (CMV status not recorded). Some clones in this sample may be carry-over from other donors' samples. The chain joins TRBV6-2 or TRBV6-3 to TRBJ2-2, with a possible D match to TRBD2 (6 bases). Written as DNA, the CDR3 is TGTGCCAGCAGTCACCAAAACCCGGATTGGGGGGATTTCACCGGGGAGCTGTTTTTT. This sequence encodes CASSHQNPDWGDFTGELFF.